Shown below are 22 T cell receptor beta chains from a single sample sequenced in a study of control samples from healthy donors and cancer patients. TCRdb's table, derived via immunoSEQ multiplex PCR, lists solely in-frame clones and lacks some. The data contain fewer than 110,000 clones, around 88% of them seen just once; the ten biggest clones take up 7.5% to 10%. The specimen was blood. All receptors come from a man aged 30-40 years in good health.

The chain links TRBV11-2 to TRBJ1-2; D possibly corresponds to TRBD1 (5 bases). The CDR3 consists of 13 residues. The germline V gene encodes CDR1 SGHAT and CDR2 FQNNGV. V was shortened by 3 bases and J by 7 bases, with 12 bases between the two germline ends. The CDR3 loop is CASSFTQGSGYTF. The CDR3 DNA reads TGTGCCAGCAGCTTCACTCAGGGTTCTGGCTACACCTTC.

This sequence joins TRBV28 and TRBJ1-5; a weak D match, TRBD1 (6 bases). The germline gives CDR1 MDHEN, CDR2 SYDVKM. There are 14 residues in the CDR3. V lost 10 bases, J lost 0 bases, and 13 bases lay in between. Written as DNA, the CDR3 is TGTGCCATCCTAAGGGGGTATAGCAATCAGCCCCAGCATTTT. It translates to CAILRGYSNQPQHF.

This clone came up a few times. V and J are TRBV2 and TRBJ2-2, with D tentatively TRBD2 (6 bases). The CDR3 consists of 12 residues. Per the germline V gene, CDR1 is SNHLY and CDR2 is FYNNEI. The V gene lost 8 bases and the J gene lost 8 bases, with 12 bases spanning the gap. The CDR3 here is CASRGLAGELFF. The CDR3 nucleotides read TGTGCCAGCCGGGGACTCGCGGGGGAGCTGTTTTTT.

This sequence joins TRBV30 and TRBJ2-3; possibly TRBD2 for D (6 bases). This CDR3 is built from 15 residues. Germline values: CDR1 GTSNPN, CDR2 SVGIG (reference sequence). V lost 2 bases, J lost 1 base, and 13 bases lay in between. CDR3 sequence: CAWSKGSGRTDTQYF. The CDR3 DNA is TGTGCCTGGAGTAAGGGTAGCGGACGCACAGATACGCAGTATTTT.

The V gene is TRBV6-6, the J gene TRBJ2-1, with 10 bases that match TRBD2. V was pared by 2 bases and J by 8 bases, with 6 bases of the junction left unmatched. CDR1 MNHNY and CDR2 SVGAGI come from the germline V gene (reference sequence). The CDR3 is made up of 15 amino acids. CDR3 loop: CASSYRLAGIDEQFF. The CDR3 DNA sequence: TGTGCCAGCAGTTACAGACTAGCGGGTATCGATGAGCAGTTCTTC.

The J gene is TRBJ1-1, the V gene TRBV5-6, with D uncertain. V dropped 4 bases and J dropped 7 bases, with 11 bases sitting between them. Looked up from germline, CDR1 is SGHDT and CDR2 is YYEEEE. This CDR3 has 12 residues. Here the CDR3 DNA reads TGTGCCAGCAGCCTTAACAGAGTTGAAGCTTTCTTT. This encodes CASSLNRVEAFF. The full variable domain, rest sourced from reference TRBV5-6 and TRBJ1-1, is DAGVTQSPTHLIKTRGQQVTLRCSPKSGHDTVSWYQQALGQGPQFIFQYYEEEERQRGNFPDRFSGHQFPNYSSELNVNALLLGDSALYLCASSLNRVEAFFGQGTRLTVV.

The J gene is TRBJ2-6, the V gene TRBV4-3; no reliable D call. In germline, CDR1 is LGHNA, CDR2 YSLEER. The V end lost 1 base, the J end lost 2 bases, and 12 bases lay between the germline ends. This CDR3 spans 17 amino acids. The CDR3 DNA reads TGCGCCAGCAGCCAAGTAATAGCTGGAGCTGGGGCCAACGTCCTGACTTTC. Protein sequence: CASSQVIAGAGANVLTF.

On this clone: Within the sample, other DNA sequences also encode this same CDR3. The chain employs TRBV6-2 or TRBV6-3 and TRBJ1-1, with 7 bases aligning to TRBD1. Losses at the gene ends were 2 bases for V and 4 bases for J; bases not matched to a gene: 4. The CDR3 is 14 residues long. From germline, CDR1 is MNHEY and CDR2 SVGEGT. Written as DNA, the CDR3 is TGTGCCAGCAGTTACACAACAGGGGTCACTGAAGCTTTCTTT. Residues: CASSYTTGVTEAFF.

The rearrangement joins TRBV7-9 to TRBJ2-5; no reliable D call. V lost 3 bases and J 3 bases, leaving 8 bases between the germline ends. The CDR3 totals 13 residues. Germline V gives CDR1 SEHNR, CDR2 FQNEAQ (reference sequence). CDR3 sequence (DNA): TGTGCCAGCAGCTTTTCCGACGAAGAGACCCAGTACTTC. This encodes CASSFSDEETQYF. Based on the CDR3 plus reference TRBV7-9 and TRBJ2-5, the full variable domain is DTGVSQNPRHKITKRGQNVTFRCDPISEHNRLYWYRQTLGQGPEFLTYFQNEAQLEKSRLLSDRFSAERPKGSFSTLEIQRTEQGDSAMYLCASSFSDEETQYFGPGTRLLVL.

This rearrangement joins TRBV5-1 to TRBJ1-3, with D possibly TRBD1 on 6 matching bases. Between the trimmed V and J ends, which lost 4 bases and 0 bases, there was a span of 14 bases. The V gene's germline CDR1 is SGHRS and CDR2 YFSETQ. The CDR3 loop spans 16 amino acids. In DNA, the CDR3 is TGCGCCAGCAGCCCTGACAGGTCAGGCTCTGGAAACACCATATATTTT. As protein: CASSPDRSGSGNTIYF.

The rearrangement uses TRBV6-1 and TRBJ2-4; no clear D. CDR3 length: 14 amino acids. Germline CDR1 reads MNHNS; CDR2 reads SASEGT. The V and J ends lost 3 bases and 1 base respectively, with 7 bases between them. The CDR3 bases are TGTGCCAGCAGTGAGGGTTCGGCCAAAAACATTCAGTACTTC. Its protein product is CASSEGSAKNIQYF.

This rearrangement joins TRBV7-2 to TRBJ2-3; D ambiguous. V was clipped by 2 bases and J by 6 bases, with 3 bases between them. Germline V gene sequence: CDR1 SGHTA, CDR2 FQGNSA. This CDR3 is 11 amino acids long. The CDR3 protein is CASSLSDTQYF. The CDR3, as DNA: TGTGCCAGCAGCTTATCTGATACGCAGTATTTT.

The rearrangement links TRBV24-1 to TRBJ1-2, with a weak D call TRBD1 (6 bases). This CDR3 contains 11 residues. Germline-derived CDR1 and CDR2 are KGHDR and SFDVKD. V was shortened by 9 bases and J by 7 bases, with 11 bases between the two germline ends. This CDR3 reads CATEGTFGYTF. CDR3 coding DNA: TGTGCCACCGAAGGGACATTTGGCTACACCTTC.

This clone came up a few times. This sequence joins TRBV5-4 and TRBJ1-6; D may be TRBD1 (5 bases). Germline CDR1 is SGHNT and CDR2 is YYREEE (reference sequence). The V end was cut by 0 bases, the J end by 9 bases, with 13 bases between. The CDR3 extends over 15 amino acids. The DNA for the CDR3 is TGTGCCAGCAGCTTGGATCGGGGCACGGGTTCACCCCTCCACTTT. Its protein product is CASSLDRGTGSPLHF.

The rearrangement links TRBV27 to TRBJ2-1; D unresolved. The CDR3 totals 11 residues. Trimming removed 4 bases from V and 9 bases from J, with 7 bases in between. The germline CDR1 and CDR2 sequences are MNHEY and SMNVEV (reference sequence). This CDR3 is CASSSWGEQFF. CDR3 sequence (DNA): TGTGCCAGCAGTTCGTGGGGTGAGCAGTTCTTC.

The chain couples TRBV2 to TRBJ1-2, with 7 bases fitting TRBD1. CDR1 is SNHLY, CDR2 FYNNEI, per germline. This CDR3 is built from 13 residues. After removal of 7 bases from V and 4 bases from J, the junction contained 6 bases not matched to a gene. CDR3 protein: CASKGQVLYGYTF. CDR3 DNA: TGTGCCAGCAAAGGACAGGTTCTCTATGGCTACACCTTC.

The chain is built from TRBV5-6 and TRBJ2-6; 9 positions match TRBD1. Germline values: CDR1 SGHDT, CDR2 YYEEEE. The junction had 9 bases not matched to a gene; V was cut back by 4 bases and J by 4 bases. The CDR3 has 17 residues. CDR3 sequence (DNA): TGTGCCAGCAGCGGCACTACAGGGGGCTCCGGGGCCAACGTCCTGACTTTC. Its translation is CASSGTTGGSGANVLTF.

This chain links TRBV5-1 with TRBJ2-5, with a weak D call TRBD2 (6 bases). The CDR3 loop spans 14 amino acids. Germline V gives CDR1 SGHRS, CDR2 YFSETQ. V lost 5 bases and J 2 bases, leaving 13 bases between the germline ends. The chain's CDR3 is CASRAGSVQETQYF. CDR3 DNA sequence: TGCGCCAGCAGGGCGGGGTCCGTACAAGAGACCCAGTACTTC.

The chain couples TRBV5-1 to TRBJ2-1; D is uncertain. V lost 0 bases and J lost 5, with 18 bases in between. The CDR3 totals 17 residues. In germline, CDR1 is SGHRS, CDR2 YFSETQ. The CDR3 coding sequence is TGCGCCAGCAGCTTGGATTTCAGGTATGATCCCAACAATGAGCAGTTCTTC. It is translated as CASSLDFRYDPNNEQFF.

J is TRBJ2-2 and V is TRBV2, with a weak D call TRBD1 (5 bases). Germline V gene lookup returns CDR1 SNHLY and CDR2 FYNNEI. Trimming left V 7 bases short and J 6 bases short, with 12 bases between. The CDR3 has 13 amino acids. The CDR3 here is CASTPGYSGELFF. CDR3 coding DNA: TGTGCCAGCACCCCAGGGTATTCCGGGGAGCTGTTTTTT.

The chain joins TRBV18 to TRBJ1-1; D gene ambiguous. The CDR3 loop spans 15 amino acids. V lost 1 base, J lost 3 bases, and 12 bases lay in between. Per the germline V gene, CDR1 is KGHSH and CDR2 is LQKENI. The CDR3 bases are TGTGCCAGCTCACCACAGGGAGGGCTGGACACTGAAGCTTTCTTT. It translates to CASSPQGGLDTEAFF.

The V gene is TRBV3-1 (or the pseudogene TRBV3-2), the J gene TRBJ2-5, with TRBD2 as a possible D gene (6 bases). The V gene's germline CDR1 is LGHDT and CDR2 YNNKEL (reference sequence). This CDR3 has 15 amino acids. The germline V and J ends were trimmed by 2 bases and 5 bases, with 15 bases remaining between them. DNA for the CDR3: TGTGCCAGCAGCCAACACAGGAGGGCCTTGGAGACCCAGTACTTC. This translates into CASSQHRRALETQYF.